This T cell receptor (beta chain) was sequenced in a study of T cells in Graves' hyperthyroidism and ophthalmopathy. Amplification yielded TCR beta CDR3 regions, with RNA transcripts as the source. First-round RT-PCR with HTBI primers amplified the TCR CDR3 region. From the multiplex PCR reads, TCRdb called clonotypes with MiXCR, one entry per CDR3 protein. The table lists 490,000 or so distinct CDR3 sequences, approximately 49% of them singletons. Germline CDR1 and CDR2: ENHRY and SYGVKD. Trimming took 4 bases from V and 5 from J; bases not matched to a gene: 5. The CDR3 has 15 amino acids. This clonotype was observed a few times.

This clonotype was obtained from an adult woman with Graves' disease, either hyperthyroidism or ophthalmopathy (not recorded which). The sequencing sample was made of peripheral blood or thyroid tissue (not recorded which). The chain is built from TRBV10-3 and TRBJ1-1; 12 nucleotides match TRBD1. The CDR3 sequence: CAISGGTGGRTEAFF. The CDR3 nucleotides are TGTGCCATCAGTGGGGGGACAGGGGGCCGGACTGAAGCTTTCTTT.